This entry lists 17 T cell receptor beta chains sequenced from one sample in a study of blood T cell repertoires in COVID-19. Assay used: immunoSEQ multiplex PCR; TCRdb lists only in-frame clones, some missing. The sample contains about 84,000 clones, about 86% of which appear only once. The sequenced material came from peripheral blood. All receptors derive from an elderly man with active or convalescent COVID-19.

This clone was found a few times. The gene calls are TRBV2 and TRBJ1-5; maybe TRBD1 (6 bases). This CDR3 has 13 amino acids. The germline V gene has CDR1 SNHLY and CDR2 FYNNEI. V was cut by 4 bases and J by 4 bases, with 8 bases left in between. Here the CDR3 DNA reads TGTGCCAGCAGTGGACAGGAGAATCAGCCCCAGCATTTT. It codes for CASSGQENQPQHF.

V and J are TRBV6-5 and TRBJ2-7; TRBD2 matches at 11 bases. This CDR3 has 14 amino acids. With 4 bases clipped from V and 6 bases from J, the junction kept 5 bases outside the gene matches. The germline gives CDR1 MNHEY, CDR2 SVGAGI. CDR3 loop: CASSFSGRGAEQYF. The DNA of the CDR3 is TGTGCCAGCAGTTTTAGCGGGAGGGGGGCCGAGCAGTACTTC.

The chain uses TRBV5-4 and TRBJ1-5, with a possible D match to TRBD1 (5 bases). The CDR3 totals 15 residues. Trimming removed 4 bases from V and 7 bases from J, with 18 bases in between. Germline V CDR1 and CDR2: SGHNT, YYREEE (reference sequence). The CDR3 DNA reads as TGTGCCAGCAGCCCCGGTCCCGGACCAGGGCAGCCCCAGCATTTT. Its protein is CASSPGPGPGQPQHF.

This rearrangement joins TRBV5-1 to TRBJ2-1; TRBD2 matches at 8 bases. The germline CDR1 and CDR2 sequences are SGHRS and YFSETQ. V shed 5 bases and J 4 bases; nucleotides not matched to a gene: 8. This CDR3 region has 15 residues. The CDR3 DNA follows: TGCGCCAGCAGGATTAGCGGGGAGATATACAATGAGCAGTTCTTC. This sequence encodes CASRISGEIYNEQFF.

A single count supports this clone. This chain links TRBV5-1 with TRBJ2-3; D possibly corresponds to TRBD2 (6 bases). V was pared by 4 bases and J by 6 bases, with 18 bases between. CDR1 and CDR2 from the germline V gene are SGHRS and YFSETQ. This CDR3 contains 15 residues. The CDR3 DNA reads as TGCGCCAGCAGCCCGGGGACTCTCAAAGGGGATACGCAGTATTTT. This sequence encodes CASSPGTLKGDTQYF.

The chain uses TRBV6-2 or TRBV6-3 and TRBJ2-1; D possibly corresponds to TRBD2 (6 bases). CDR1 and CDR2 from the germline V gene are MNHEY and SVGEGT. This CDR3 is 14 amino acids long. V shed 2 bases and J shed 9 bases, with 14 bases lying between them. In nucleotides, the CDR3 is TGTGCCAGCAGTTACGGAGGGGAGGTTAGTGAGCAGTTCTTC. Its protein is CASSYGGEVSEQFF.

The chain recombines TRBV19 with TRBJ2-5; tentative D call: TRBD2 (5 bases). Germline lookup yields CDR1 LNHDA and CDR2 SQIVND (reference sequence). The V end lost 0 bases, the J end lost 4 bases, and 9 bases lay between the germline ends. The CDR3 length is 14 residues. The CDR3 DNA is TGTGCCAGTAGTATAGAACTAGTTGGAGAGACCCAGTACTTC. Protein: CASSIELVGETQYF.

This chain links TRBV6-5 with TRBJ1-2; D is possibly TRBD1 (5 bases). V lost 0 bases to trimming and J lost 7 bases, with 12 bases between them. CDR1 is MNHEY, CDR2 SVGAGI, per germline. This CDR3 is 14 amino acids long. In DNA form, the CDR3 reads TGTGCCAGCAGTTACTCGGCTGGGGCGATTGGCTACACCTTC. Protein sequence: CASSYSAGAIGYTF.

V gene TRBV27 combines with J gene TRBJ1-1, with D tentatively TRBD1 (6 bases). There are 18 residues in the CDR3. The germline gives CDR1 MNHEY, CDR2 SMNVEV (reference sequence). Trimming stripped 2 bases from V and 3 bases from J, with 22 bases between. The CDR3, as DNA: TGTGCCAGCAGTTTAGCCCTCCCCGGGACACGATTTGACACTGAAGCTTTCTTT. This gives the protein CASSLALPGTRFDTEAFF.

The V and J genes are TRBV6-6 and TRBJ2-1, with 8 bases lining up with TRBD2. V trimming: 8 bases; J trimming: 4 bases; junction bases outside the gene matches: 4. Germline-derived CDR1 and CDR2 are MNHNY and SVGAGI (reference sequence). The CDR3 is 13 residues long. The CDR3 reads CASVGLGYNEQFF. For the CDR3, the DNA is TGTGCCAGCGTGGGACTAGGTTACAATGAGCAGTTCTTC.

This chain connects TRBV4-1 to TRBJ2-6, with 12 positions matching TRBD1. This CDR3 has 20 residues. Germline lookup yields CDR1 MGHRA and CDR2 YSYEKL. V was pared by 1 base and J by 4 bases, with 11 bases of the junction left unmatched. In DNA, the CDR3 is TGCGCCAGCAGCCAAGGATCACCGGGACAGGGGGCGTGGGGGGCCAACGTCCTGACTTTC. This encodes CASSQGSPGQGAWGANVLTF.

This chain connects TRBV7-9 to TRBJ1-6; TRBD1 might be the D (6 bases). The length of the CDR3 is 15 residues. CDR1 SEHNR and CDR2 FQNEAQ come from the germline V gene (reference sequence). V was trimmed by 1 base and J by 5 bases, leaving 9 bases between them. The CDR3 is CASSLGGLDNSPLHF. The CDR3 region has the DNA TGTGCCAGCAGCTTAGGGGGGCTGGATAATTCACCCCTCCACTTT. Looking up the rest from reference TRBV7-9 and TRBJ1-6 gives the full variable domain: DTGVSQNPRHKITKRGQNVTFRCDPISEHNRLYWYRQTLGQGPEFLTYFQNEAQLEKSRLLSDRFSAERPKGSFSTLEIQRTEQGDSAMYLCASSLGGLDNSPLHFGNGTRLTVT.

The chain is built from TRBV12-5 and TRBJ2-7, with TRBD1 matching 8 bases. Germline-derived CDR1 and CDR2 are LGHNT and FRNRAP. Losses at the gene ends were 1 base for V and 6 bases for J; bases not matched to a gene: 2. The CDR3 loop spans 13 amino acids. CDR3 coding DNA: TGTGCTAGTGGTTTGGCAGGGGGCAGCGAGCAGTACTTC. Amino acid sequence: CASGLAGGSEQYF.

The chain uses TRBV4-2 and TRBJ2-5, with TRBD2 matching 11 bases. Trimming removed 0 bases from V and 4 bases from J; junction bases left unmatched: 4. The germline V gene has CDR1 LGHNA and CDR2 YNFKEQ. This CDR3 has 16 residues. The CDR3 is CASSQDRLAGGETQYF. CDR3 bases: TGTGCCAGCAGCCAAGATCGCCTAGCGGGAGGAGAGACCCAGTACTTC.

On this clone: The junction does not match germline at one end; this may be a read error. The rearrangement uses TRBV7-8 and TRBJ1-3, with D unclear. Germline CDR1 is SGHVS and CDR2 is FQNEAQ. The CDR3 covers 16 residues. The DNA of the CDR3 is TGTGCCAGCAACTTAGGCTCGGGTTTCTCTGGAAACACCATATATTTT. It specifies CASNLGSGFSGNTIYF.

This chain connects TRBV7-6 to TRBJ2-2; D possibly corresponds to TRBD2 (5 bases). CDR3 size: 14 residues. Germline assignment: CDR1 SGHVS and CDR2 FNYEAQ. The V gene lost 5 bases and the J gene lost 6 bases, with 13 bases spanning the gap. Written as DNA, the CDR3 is TGTGCCAGCAGCACCCAGCGGAGGCCCGGGGAGCTGTTTTTT. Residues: CASSTQRRPGELFF. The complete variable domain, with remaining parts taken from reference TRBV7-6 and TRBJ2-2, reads GAGVSQSPRYKVTKRGQDVALRCDPISGHVSLYWYRQALGQGPEFLTYFNYEAQQDKSGLPNDRFSAERPEGSISTLTIQRTEQRDSAMYRCASSTQRRPGELFFGEGSRLTVL.

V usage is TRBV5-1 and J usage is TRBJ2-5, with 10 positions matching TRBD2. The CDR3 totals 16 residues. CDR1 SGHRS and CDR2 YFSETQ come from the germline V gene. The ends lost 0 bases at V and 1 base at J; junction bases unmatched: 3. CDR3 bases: TGCGCCAGCAGCTTGGACAAGCGGGGGGGCCAAGAGACCCAGTACTTC. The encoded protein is CASSLDKRGGQETQYF.